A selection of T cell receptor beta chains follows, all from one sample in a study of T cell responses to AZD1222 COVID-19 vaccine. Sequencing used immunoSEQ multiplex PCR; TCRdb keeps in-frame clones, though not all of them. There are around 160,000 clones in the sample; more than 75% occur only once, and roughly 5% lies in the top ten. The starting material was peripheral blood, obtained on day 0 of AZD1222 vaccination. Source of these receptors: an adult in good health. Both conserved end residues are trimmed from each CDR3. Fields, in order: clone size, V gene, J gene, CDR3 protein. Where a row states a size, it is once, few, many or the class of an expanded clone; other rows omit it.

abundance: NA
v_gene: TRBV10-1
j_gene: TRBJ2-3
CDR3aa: ASSDRDREVPDTQY

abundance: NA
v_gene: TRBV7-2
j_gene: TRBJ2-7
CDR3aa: ASSFLAGYEQY

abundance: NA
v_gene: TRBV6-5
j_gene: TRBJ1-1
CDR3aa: ASIPPDGGTEAF

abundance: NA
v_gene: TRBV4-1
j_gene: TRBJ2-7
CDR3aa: ASSQDGTGVAYEQY

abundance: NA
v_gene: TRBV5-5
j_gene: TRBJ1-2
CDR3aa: ASSPRQTNYGYT

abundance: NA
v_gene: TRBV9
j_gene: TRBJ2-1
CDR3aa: ASSSSGGEYDEQF

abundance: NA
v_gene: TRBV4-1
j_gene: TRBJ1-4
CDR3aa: ASSLTQGEKLF

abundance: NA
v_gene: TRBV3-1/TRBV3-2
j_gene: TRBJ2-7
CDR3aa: ASSQGAGGKAYEQY

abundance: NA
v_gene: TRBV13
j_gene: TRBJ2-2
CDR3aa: ASSLGRGTGELF

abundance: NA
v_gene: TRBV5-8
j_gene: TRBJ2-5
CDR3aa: ASSLHPGRGETQY

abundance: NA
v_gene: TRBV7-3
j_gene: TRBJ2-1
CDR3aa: ASSRSPGTSGRGGNEQF

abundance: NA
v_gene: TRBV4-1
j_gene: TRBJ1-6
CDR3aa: ASSLPGQGSPLH

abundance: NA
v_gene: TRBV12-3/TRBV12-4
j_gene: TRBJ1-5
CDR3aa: ASSLKRQPQH

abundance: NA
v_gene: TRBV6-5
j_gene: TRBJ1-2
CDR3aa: ASGSWAQRGYT

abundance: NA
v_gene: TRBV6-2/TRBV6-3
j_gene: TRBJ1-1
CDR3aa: ASSYSGGPYTEAF

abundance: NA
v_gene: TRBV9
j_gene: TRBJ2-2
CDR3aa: ASSVAGLLANTGELF

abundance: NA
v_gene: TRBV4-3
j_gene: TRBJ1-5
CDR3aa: ASSQAAGRNQPQH

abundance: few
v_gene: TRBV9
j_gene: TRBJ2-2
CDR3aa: ASSATSGTNTGELF

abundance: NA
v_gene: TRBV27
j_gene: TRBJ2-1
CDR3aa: ASSSDGPLYNEQF

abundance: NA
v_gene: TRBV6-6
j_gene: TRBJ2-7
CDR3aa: ASSGESGSGEQY

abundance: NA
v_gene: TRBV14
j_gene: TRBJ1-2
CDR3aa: ASSQDGGYT

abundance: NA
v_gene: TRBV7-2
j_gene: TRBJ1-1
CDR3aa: ASSLFVPNTEAF

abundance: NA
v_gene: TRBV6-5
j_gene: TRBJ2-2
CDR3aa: ASSFDLTGELF

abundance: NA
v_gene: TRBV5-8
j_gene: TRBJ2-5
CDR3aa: ASSWDRQETQY

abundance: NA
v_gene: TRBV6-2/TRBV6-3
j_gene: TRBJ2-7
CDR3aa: ASSPREGLRYEQY

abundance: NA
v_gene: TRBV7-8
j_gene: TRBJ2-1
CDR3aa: ASNPRRDRGQGEQF

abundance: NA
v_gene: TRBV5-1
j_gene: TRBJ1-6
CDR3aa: ASSEGPGGYSPLH

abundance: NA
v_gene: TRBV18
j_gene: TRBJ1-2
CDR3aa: ASSGQGADYGYT

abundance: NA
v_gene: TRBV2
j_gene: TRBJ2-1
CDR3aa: ASSEGRTSVPSPFNEQF

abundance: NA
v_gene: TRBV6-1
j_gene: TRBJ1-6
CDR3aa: ASSEPWSGSPLH

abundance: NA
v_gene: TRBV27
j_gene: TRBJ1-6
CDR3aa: ASSLRPSLGSPLH

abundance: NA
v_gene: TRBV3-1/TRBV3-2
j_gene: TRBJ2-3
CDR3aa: ASSQGRTDTQY

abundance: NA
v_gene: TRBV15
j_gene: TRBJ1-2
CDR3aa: ATSRDAGDRGSGYT